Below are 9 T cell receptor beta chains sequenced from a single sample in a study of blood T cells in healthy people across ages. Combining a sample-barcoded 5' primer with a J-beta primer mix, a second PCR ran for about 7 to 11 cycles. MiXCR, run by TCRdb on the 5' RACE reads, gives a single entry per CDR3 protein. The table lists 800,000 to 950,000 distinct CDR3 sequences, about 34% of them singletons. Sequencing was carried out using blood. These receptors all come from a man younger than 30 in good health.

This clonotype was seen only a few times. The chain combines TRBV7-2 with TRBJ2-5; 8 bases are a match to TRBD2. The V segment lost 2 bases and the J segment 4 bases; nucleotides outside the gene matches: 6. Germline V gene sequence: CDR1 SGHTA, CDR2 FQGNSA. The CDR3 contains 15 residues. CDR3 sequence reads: CASSLYAGGGETQYF. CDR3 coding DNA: TGTGCCAGCAGCTTATATGCCGGGGGGGGAGAGACCCAGTACTTC.

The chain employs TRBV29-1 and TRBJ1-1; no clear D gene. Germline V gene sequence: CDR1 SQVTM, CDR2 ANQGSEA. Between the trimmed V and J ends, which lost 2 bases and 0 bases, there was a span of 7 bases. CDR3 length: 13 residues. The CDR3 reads CSVERLMNTEAFF. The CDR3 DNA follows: TGCAGCGTTGAAAGACTGATGAACACTGAAGCTTTCTTT.

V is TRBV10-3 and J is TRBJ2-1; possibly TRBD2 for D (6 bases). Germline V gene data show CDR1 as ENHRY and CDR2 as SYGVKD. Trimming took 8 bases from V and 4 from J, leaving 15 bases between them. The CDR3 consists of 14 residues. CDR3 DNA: TGTGCCATCGGTGGCACCGGGGGATACAATGAGCAGTTCTTC. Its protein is CAIGGTGGYNEQFF.

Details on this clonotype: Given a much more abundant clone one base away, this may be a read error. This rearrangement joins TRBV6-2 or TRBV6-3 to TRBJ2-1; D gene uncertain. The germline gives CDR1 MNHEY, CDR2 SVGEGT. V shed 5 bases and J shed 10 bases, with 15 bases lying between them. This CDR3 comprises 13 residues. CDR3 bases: TGTGCCAGCAGTGAGGCATATGTTTACGAGCAGTTCTTC. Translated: CASSEAYVYEQFF.

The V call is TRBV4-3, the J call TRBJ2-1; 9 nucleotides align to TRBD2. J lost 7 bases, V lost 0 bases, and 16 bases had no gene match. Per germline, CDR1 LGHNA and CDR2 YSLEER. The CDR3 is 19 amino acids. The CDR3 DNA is TGCGCCAGCAGCCAAGATTGGTGGCTAGCGGGACTCGGTGGGAATGAGCAGTTCTTC. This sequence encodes CASSQDWWLAGLGGNEQFF.

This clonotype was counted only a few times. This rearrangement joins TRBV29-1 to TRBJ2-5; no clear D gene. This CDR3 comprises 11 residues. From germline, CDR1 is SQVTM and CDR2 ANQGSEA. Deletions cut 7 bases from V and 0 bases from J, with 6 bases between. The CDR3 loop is CSAPDQETQYF. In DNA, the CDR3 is TGCAGCGCCCCGGACCAAGAGACCCAGTACTTC.

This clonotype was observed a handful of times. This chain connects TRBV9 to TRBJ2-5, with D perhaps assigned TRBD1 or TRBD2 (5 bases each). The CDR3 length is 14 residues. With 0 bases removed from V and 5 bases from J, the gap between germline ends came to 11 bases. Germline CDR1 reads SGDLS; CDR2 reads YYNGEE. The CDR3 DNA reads TGTGCCAGCAGCGTAGGGGGGAATATGGAGACCCAGTACTTC. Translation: CASSVGGNMETQYF.

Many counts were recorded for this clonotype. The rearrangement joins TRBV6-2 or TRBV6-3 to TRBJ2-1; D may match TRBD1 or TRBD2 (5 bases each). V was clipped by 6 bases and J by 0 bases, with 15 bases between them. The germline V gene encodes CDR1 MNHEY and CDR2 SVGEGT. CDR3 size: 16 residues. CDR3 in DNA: TGTGCCAGCAGCCTGGGGGTGCCTAGCTCCTACAATGAGCAGTTCTTC. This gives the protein CASSLGVPSSYNEQFF.

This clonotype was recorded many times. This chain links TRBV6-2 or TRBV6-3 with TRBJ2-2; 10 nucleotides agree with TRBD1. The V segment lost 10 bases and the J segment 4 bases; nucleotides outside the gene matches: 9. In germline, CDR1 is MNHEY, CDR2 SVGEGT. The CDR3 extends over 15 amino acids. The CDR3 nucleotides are TGTGCCATCCCAACCGGGACAGGGGTCACCGGGGAGCTGTTTTTT. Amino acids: CAIPTGTGVTGELFF.